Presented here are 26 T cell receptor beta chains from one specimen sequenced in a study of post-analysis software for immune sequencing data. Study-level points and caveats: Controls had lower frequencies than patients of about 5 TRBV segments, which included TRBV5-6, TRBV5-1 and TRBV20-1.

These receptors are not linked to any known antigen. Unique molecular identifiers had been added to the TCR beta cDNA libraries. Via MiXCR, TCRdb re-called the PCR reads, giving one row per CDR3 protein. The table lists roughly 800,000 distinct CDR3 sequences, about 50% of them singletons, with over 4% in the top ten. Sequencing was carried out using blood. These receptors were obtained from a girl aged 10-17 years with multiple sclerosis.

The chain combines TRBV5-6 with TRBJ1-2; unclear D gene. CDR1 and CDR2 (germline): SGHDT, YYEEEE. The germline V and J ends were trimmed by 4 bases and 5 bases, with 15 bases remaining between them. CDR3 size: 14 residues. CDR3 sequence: CASSGSAIGYGYTF. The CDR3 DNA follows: TGTGCCAGCAGCGGCAGCGCGATCGGTTATGGCTACACCTTC.

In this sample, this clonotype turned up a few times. CDR3 protein: CSAQTRDREYGEQYF. CDR3 nucleotides: TGCAGTGCTCAAACCCGGGACAGGGAATACGGCGAGCAGTACTTC. The genes are TRBV20-1 and TRBJ2-7; 9 bases agree with TRBD1. This CDR3 comprises 15 residues. Looked up from germline, CDR1 is DFQATT and CDR2 is SNEGSKA (reference sequence). The V gene end was trimmed by 5 bases and the J gene end by 6 bases; junction bases not matched to a gene: 14.

The CDR3 bases are TGTGCCAGCAGCCCGGGACTAGCGGGAGGACTCACAGATACGCAGTATTTT. Encoded protein: CASSPGLAGGLTDTQYF. The rearrangement uses TRBV7-9 and TRBJ2-3; 15 nucleotides line up with TRBD2. The CDR3 has 17 residues. The V gene end was trimmed by 5 bases and the J gene end by 2 bases; junction bases not matched to a gene: 5. CDR1 and CDR2 (germline): SEHNR, FQNEAQ (reference sequence).

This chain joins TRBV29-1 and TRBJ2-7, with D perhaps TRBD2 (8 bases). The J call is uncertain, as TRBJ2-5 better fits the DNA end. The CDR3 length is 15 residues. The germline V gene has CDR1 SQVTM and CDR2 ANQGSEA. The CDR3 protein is CSAWTSRGAGETQYF. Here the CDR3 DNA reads TGCAGCGCCTGGACTAGCAGGGGGGCGGGAGAGACCCAGTACTTC.

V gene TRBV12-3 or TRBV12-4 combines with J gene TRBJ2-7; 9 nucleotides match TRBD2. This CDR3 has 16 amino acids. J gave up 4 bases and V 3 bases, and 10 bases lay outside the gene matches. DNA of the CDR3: TGTGCCAGCAGTTTCCAAGGAGGTAGCGGGAGATACGAGCAGTACTTC. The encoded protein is CASSFQGGSGRYEQYF.

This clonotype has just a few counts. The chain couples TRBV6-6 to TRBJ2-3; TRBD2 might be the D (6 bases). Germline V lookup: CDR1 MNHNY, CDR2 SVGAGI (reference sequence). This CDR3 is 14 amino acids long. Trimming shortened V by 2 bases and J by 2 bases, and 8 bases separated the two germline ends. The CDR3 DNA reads TGTGCCAGCAGTTACCGGGACTTCACAGATACGCAGTATTTT. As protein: CASSYRDFTDTQYF.

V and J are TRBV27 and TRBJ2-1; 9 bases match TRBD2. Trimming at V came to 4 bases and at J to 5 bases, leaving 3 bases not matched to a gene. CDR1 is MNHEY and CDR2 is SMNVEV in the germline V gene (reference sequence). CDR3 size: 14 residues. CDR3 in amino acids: CASSYRLADNEQFF. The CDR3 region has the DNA TGTGCCAGCAGTTACCGACTAGCGGACAATGAGCAGTTCTTC.

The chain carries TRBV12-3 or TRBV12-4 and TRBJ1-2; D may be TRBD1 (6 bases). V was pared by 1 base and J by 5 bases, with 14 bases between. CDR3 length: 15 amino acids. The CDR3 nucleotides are TGTGCCAGCAGTTTAGGGGGTAGAGGGGGATATGGCTACACCTTC. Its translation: CASSLGGRGGYGYTF.

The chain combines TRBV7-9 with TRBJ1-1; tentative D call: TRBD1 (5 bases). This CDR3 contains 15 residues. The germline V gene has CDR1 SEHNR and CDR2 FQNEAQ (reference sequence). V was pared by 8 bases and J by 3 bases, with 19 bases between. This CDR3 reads CASCGGRGGDTEAFF. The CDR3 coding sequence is TGTGCCAGCTGCGGAGGGAGGGGTGGGGACACTGAAGCTTTCTTT. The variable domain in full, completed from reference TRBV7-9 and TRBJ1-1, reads DTGVSQNPRHKITKRGQNVTFRCDPISEHNRLYWYRQTLGQGPEFLTYFQNEAQLEKSRLLSDRFSAERPKGSFSTLEIQRTEQGDSAMYLCASCGGRGGDTEAFFGQGTRLTVV.

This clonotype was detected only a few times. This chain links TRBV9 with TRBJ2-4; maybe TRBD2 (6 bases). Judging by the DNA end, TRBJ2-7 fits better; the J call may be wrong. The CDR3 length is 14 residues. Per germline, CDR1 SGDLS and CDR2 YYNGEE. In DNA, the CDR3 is TGTGCCAGCAGCCCATCGGGACTGGGCTACGAGCAGTACTTC. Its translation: CASSPSGLGYEQYF.

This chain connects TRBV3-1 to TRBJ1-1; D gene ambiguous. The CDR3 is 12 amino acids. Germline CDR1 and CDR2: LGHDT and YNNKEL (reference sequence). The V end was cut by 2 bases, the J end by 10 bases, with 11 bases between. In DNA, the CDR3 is TGTGCCAGCAGCCAACGAGACCGTGGAGCTTTCTTT. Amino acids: CASSQRDRGAFF. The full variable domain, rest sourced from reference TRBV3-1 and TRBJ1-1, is DTAVSQTPKYLVTQMGNDKSIKCEQNLGHDTMYWYKQDSKKFLKIMFSYNNKELIINETVPNRFSPKSPDKAHLNLHINSLELGDSAVYFCASSQRDRGAFFGQGTRLTVV.

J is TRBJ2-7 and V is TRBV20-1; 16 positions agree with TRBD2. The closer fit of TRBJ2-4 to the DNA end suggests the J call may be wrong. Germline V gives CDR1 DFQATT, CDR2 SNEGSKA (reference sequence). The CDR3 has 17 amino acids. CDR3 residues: CSATVGLAGGLGNIQYF. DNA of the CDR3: TGCAGTGCGACCGTGGGACTAGCGGGAGGGTTGGGAAACATTCAGTACTTC.

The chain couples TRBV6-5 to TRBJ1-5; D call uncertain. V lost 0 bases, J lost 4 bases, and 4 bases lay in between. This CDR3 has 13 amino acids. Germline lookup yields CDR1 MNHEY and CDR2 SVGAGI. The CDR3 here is CASSYSKNQPQHF. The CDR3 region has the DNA TGTGCCAGCAGTTACTCGAAGAATCAGCCCCAGCATTTT.

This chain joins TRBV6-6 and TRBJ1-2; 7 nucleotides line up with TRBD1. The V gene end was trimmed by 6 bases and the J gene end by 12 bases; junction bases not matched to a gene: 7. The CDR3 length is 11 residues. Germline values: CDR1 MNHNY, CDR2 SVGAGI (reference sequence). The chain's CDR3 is CASRTDREHTF. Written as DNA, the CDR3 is TGTGCCAGCAGGACCGACAGGGAGCACACCTTC.

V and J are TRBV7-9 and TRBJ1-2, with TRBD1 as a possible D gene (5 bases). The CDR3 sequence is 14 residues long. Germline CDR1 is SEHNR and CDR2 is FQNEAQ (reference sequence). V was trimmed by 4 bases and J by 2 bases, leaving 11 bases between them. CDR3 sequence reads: CASSWGLGNYGYTF. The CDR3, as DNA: TGTGCCAGCAGCTGGGGGTTAGGGAACTATGGCTACACCTTC.

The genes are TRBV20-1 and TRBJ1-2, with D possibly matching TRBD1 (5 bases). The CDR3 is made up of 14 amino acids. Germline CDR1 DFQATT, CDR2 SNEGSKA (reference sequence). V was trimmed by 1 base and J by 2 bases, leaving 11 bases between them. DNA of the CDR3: TGCAGTGCTAGAGGAGTAGACAGCAACTATGGCTACACCTTC. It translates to CSARGVDSNYGYTF.

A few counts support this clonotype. The CDR3 nucleotides are TGCGCCAGCAGCCTCCGACTAGCGCGAGATACGCAGTATTTT. Protein: CASSLRLARDTQYF. The V call is TRBV5-1, the J call TRBJ2-3, with 8 bases that match TRBD2. J lost 5 bases, V lost 4 bases, and 6 bases had no gene match. The CDR3 sequence is 14 residues long. Germline CDR1 reads SGHRS; CDR2 reads YFSETQ.

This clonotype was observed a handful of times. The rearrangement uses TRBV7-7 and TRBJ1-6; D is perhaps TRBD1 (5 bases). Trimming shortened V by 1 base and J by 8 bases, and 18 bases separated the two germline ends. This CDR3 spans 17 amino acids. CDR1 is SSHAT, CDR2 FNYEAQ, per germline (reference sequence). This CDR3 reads CASSLGQNIMIDSPLHF. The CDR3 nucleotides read TGTGCCAGCAGCTTAGGACAGAACATTATGATTGATTCACCCCTCCACTTT.

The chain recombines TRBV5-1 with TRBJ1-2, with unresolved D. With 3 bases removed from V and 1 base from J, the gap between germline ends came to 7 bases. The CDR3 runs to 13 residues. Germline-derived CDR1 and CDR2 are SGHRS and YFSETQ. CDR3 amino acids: CASSSADNYGYTF. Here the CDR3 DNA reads TGCGCCAGCAGCTCCGCTGATAACTATGGCTACACCTTC.

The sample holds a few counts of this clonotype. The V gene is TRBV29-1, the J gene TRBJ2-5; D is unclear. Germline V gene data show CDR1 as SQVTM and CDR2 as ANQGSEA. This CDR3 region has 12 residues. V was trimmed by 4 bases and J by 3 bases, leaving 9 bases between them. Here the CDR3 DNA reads TGCAGCGTTGGCAGGTCCGAAGAGACCCAGTACTTC. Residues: CSVGRSEETQYF. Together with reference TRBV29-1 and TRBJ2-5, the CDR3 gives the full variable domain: SAVISQKPSRDICQRGTSLTIQCQVDSQVTMMFWYRQQPGQSLTLIATANQGSEATYESGFVIDKFPISRPNLTFSTLTVSNMSPEDSSIYLCSVGRSEETQYFGPGTRLLVL.

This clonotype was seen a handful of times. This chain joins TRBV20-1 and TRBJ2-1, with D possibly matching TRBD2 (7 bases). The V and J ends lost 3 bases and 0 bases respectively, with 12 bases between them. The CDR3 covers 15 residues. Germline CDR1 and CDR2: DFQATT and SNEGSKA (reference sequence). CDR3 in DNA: TGCAGTGCTAGCCGGGGGGCCGACTCCTACAATGAGCAGTTCTTC. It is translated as CSASRGADSYNEQFF.

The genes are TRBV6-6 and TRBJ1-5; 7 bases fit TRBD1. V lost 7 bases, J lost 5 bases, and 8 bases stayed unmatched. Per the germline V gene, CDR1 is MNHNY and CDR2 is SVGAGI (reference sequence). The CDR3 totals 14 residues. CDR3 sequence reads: CASTPQGGYQPQHF. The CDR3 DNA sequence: TGTGCCAGCACGCCGCAGGGGGGGTATCAGCCCCAGCATTTT.

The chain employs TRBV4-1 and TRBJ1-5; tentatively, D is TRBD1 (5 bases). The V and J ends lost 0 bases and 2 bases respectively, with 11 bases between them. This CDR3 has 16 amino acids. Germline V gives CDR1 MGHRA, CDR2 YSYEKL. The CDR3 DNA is TGCGCCAGCAGCCAAGATCCGGGGGGAGGCAATCAGCCCCAGCATTTT. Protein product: CASSQDPGGGNQPQHF.

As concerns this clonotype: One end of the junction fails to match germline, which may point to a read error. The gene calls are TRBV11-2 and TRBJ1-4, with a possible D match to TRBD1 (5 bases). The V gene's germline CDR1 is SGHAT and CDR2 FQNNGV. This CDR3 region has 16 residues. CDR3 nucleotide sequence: TGTGCCAGCAGCCGCCCAAGGGGACTGAGGAACGAAAAACGGTTTTTT. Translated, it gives CASSRPRGLRNEKRFF. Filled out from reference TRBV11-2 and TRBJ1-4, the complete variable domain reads EAGVAQSPRYKIIEKRQSVAFWCNPISGHATLYWYQQILGQGPKLLIQFQNNGVVDDSQLPKDRFSAERLKGVDSTLKIQPAKLEDSAVYLCASSRPRGLRNEKRFFGSGTQLSVL.

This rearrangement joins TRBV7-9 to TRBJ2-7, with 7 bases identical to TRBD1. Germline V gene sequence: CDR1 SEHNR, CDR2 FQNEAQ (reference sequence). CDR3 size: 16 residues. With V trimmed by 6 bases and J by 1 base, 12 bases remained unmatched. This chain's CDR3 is CASSYLTGTASYEQYF. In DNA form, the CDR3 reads TGTGCCAGCAGTTATCTTACCGGGACAGCGTCCTACGAGCAGTACTTC.

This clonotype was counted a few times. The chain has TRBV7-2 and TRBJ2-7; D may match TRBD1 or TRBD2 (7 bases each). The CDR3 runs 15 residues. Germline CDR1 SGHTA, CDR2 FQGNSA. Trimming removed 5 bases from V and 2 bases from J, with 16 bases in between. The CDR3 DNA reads TGTGCCAGCAGCACGTCAGGGGGGGGACCCTACGAGCAGTACTTC. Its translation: CASSTSGGGPYEQYF.